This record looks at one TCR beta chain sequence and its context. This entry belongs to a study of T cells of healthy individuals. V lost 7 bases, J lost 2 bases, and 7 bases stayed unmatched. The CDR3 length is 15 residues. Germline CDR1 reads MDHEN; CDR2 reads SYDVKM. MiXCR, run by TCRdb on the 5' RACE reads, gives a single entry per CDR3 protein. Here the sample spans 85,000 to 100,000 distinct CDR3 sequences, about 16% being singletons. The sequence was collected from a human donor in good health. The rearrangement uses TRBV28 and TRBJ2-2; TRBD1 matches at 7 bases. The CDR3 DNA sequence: TGTGCCAGCAATTACAGGGGCGAAAACACCGGGGAGCTGTTTTTT. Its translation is CASNYRGENTGELFF.